This T cell receptor (beta chain) stems from a study of blood T cell repertoires in COVID-19. This clone has just a few counts. In the original processing: Amplification of reference gene primers was used by the study to estimate nucleated cell counts. Profiled with immunoSEQ multiplex PCR; TCRdb holds only in-frame clones, not every one. V and J calls and clone size follow that table, whereas D and trimming were derived from the DNA. The table records about 170,000 clones, roughly 88% of them present only once. The germline gives CDR1 SGDLS, CDR2 YYNGEE. Trimming stripped 3 bases from V and 4 bases from J, with 13 bases between. This CDR3 is built from 14 residues.

Sequenced: peripheral blood. This TCR was sampled from an elderly man with COVID-19, enrolled during active disease. J is TRBJ1-1 and V is TRBV9, with a tentative D call TRBD1 (6 bases). The CDR3 here is CASSGTVGGTEAFF. DNA for the CDR3: TGTGCCAGCAGCGGGACAGTTGGGGGCACTGAAGCTTTCTTT.